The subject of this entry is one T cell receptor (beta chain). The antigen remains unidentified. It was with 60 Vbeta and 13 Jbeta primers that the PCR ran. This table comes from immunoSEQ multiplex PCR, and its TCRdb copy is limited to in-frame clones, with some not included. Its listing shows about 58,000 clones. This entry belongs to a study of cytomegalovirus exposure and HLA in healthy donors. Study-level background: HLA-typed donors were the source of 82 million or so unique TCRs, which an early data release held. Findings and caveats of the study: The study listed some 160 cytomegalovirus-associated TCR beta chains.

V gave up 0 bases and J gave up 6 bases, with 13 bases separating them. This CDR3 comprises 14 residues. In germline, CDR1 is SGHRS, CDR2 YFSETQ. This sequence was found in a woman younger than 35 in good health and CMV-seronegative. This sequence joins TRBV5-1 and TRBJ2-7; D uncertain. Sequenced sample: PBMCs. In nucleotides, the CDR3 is TGCGCCAGCAGCTTGGGTCCGGAGTTCTCCGAGCAGTACTTC. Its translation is CASSLGPEFSEQYF. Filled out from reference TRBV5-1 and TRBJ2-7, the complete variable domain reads KAGVTQTPRYLIKTRGQQVTLSCSPISGHRSVSWYQQTPGQGLQFLFEYFSETQRNKGNFPGRFSGRQFSNSRSEMNVSTLELGDSALYLCASSLGPEFSEQYFGPGTRLTVT.